The next 18 T cell receptor beta chains were all read from a single sample in a study of T cell responses to AZD1222 COVID-19 vaccine. Generated by immunoSEQ multiplex PCR, the TCRdb table keeps only in-frame clones and is missing some. The sample lists 150,000 to 200,000 clones, just over 90% occurring once. The input for sequencing was peripheral blood, taken on day 0 of AZD1222 vaccination. These receptors came from an adult in good health.

J is TRBJ2-3 and V is TRBV9, with 11 bases identical to TRBD2. CDR1 and CDR2 from the germline V gene are SGDLS and YYNGEE. This CDR3 spans 16 amino acids. Trimming took 7 bases from V and 0 from J; bases not matched to a gene: 7. CDR3 DNA: TGTGCCAGCGCTCCCCCTAGCGGGGGGAGCACAGATACGCAGTATTTT. Translated, it gives CASAPPSGGSTDTQYF.

The rearrangement links TRBV19 to TRBJ1-2, with D unresolved. V dropped 6 bases and J dropped 7 bases, with 18 bases sitting between them. Germline V gives CDR1 LNHDA, CDR2 SQIVND (reference sequence). CDR3 length: 14 residues. CDR3 sequence: CASRPTRGLSGYTF. The DNA for the CDR3 is TGTGCCAGTAGGCCGACCCGAGGCCTCTCTGGCTACACCTTC.

The gene calls are TRBV9 and TRBJ2-7, with D possibly being TRBD2 (5 bases). Trimming stripped 0 bases from V and 6 bases from J, with 19 bases between. The CDR3 is made up of 16 amino acids. The germline V gene encodes CDR1 SGDLS and CDR2 YYNGEE. For the CDR3, the DNA is TGTGCCAGCAGCGTAGGGTCGGGGTTCTCCGTCGTCGAGCAGTACTTC. Amino acids: CASSVGSGFSVVEQYF.

V usage is TRBV6-1 and J usage is TRBJ2-7; no clear D. CDR1 is MNHNS, CDR2 SASEGT, per germline. The CDR3 is 14 amino acids. Trimming cost V 2 bases and J 6 bases, with 14 bases left between them. In DNA form, the CDR3 reads TGTGCCAGCAGTGAACCCCTCCCAGGCGCCGAGCAGTACTTC. Translation: CASSEPLPGAEQYF.

This chain links TRBV4-1 with TRBJ1-2, with D possibly being TRBD1 (6 bases). Germline loops: CDR1 MGHRA, CDR2 YSYEKL. This CDR3 has 13 amino acids. V was shortened by 0 bases and J by 5 bases, with 7 bases between the two germline ends. Here the CDR3 reads CASSQDGQYGYTF. The DNA for the CDR3 is TGCGCCAGCAGCCAAGACGGACAGTATGGCTACACCTTC.

The chain uses TRBV20-1 and TRBJ1-4; D gene ambiguous. Germline CDR1 DFQATT, CDR2 SNEGSKA (reference sequence). V lost 6 bases and J 5 bases, leaving 4 bases between the germline ends. The CDR3 length is 10 residues. DNA of the CDR3: TGCAGTGCCGCCAATGAAAAACTGTTTTTT. Translation: CSAANEKLFF.

The chain employs TRBV3-1 (or the pseudogene TRBV3-2) and TRBJ1-5; D is perhaps TRBD1 (5 bases). The CDR3 is made up of 13 amino acids. Trimming removed 3 bases at V and 9 bases at J, with 12 bases between. Germline V gene lookup returns CDR1 LGHDT and CDR2 YNNKEL (reference sequence). CDR3 residues: CASSQRGKWPQHF. CDR3 bases: TGTGCCAGCAGCCAGCGGGGGAAGTGGCCCCAGCATTTT.

This chain uses TRBV11-2 with TRBJ2-2; 10 bases agree with TRBD2. V lost 1 base to trimming and J lost 5 bases; unmatched junction nucleotides: 7. The CDR3 has 17 amino acids. CDR1 and CDR2 (germline): SGHAT, FQNNGV. The CDR3 coding sequence is TGTGCCAGCAGCTTAGGTCTAGCGGGGGAACCTACCGGGGAGCTGTTTTTT. It is translated as CASSLGLAGEPTGELFF.

In nucleotides, the CDR3 is TGTGCCAGTAGTCCCGAGGGGTGGAGCATGAACACTGAAGCTTTCTTT. As protein: CASSPEGWSMNTEAFF. This rearrangement joins TRBV19 to TRBJ1-1; a possible D gene is TRBD1 (5 bases). This CDR3 is 16 amino acids long. Per the germline V gene, CDR1 is LNHDA and CDR2 is SQIVND (reference sequence). Trimming took off 5 bases at V and 0 bases at J, with 16 bases between the two ends.

V gene TRBV4-3 combines with J gene TRBJ2-7, with 10 bases lining up with TRBD1. The ends lost 2 bases at V and 2 bases at J; junction bases unmatched: 3. The CDR3 is 15 amino acids. Germline assignment: CDR1 LGHNA and CDR2 YSLEER. CDR3 amino acids: CASSQMTGGAYEQYF. CDR3 sequence (DNA): TGCGCCAGCAGCCAAATGACAGGGGGCGCCTACGAGCAGTACTTC.

The rearrangement joins TRBV5-1 to TRBJ2-3; the D is unclear. The CDR3 loop spans 13 amino acids. Per germline, CDR1 SGHRS and CDR2 YFSETQ. V was clipped by 3 bases and J by 3 bases, with 8 bases between them. The CDR3 region has the DNA TGCGCCAGCAGCTCCATCGTAACAGATACGCAGTATTTT. Amino acid sequence: CASSSIVTDTQYF.

V gene TRBV6-5 combines with J gene TRBJ2-5, with D possibly being TRBD2 (5 bases). Trimming took off 2 bases at V and 6 bases at J, with 7 bases between the two ends. The CDR3 extends over 12 amino acids. Germline CDR1 reads MNHEY; CDR2 reads SVGAGI. The DNA of the CDR3 is TGTGCCAGCAGTTACCGGGGTCAGACCCAGTACTTC. It translates to CASSYRGQTQYF.

The rearrangement links TRBV6-4 to TRBJ1-2; D is unclear. Trimming removed 3 bases from V and 7 bases from J, with 12 bases in between. The germline V gene encodes CDR1 MRHNA and CDR2 SNTAGT. CDR3 length: 13 residues. The CDR3 spells CASSEYPAAGYTF. The CDR3 DNA follows: TGTGCCAGCAGTGAATATCCAGCAGCTGGCTACACCTTC.

The chain couples TRBV14 to TRBJ1-6; a weak D match, TRBD1 (5 bases). The CDR3 totals 14 residues. V was trimmed by 4 bases and J by 5 bases, leaving 9 bases between them. Germline V gives CDR1 SGHDN, CDR2 FVKESK. DNA of the CDR3: TGTGCCAGCAGCCGGGGACCGCATAATTCACCCCTCCACTTT. Translating it yields CASSRGPHNSPLHF.

This rearrangement joins TRBV5-1 to TRBJ1-5; 7 bases map to TRBD1. This CDR3 contains 16 residues. V trimming: 6 bases; J trimming: 1 base; junction bases outside the gene matches: 10. Per germline, CDR1 SGHRS and CDR2 YFSETQ. As DNA, the CDR3 is TGCGCCAGCAACCCTAAGGACAGGAGAAGCAATCAGCCCCAGCATTTT. Encoded protein: CASNPKDRRSNQPQHF.

This chain links TRBV11-3 with TRBJ2-2, with D perhaps matching TRBD1 or TRBD2 (7 bases each). This CDR3 spans 16 amino acids. CDR1 and CDR2 from the germline V gene are SGHNT and YENEEA. Trimming took 5 bases from V and 1 from J, leaving 14 bases between them. The CDR3 coding sequence is TGTGCCAGCAGCCCCAGGGGGGGAAAGAACACCGGGGAGCTGTTTTTT. Encoded protein: CASSPRGGKNTGELFF.

V gene TRBV12-3 or TRBV12-4 combines with J gene TRBJ1-2; no clear D. CDR3 length: 12 amino acids. Trimming cost V 8 bases and J 3 bases, with 10 bases left between them. CDR3 DNA sequence: TGTGCCAGCGAGAAGCCCGACTATGGCTACACCTTC. Its protein is CASEKPDYGYTF.

The CDR3 bases are TGTGCCAGCAGCAACCCCGCCAGCGGTGCTTTCTTT. Translating gives CASSNPASGAFF. V gene TRBV7-2 combines with J gene TRBJ1-1; no reliable D call. The V and J ends lost 5 bases and 11 bases respectively, with 15 bases between them. Looked up from germline, CDR1 is SGHTA and CDR2 is FQGNSA. CDR3 size: 12 residues. The full variable domain, rest sourced from reference TRBV7-2 and TRBJ1-1, is GAGVSQSPSNKVTEKGKDVELRCDPISGHTALYWYRQSLGQGLEFLIYFQGNSAPDKSGLPSDRFSAERTGGSVSTLTIQRTQQEDSAVYLCASSNPASGAFFGQGTRLTVV.